This TCR beta chain was sequenced in a study of early T cells in non-severe SARS-CoV-2 infection. Study results and limitations: Anti-spike CD8 specificities were favored by VDJdb matching, whose results missed private and CD4 specificities.

The TCR library protocol was used to attach unique molecular identifiers. These identifiers were attached to individual cDNA molecules. From the 5' RACE reads, TCRdb called clonotypes with MiXCR, one entry per CDR3 protein. Among tens of thousands of distinct CDR3 sequences listed, about 8.4% were seen once. This clonotype was detected a few times. Its antigen is still unknown. The CDR3 consists of 16 residues. V was trimmed by 5 bases and J by 1 base, leaving 14 bases between them. V usage is TRBV12-3 or TRBV12-4 and J usage is TRBJ2-2, with unresolved D. Material for sequencing was whole blood. This sequence originates from an adult who was a healthcare worker with PCR-confirmed SARS-CoV-2 infection or an uninfected control (not recorded which). Written as DNA, the CDR3 is TGTGCCAGCAGTCCTTCCCAGCTGCTGAACACCGGGGAGCTGTTTTTT. Translating it yields CASSPSQLLNTGELFF.